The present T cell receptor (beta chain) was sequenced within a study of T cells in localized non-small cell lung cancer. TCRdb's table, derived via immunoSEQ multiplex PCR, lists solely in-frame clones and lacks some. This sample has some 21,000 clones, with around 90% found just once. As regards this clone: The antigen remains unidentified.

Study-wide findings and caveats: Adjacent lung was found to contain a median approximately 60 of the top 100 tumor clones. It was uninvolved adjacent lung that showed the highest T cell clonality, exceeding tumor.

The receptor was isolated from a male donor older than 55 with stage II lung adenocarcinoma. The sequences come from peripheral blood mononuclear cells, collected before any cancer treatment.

As DNA, the CDR3 is TGTGCCAGCAGTTTACGGCAGCCCTATGGCTACACCTTC. Its protein product is CASSLRQPYGYTF. The genes are TRBV28 and TRBJ1-2, with D unclear. The length of the CDR3 is 13 residues. The germline V gene has CDR1 MDHEN and CDR2 SYDVKM. Trimming stripped 2 bases from V and 4 bases from J, with 8 bases between.